Included here is one T cell receptor (beta chain) sequence, with context. The antigen it recognizes is unknown. No base-level quality is on record; no much larger clone is a single base apart. Other nucleotide sequences in the sample specify the same CDR3. Whole blood was collected in K2EDTA tubes by collaborating institutions according to the institutions' own protocols. For TCRbeta analysis, collaborators shipped samples as frozen whole blood, isolated PBMCs, or DNA extracted from either of those sample types. This record comes from a study of blood T cell repertoires in COVID-19 (dated by TCRdb to the early 2020s). With respect to the entire study: The collaborator samples originated in the United States, Italy and Spain and spanned the acute and convalescent phases of COVID-19. Samples were obtained from the ongoing ImmuneRACE study (first 160 participants) and from about 1,300 subjects provided by 6 global collaborators. Deeply sampled blood TCRbeta repertoires from subjects exposed to, actively infected with, or recovered from COVID-19 were included in the dataset. Sample metadata almost always included a de-identified subject ID, COVID-19 status, age in years and sex. Where available, HLA class I and class II types were taken from metadata supplied by the sample provider and were not determined by assay-based typing. The repertoires were released in a freely available public database intended as a resource for research on the immune response to SARS-CoV-2. The prospective study material was composed of cDNA or gDNA derived from T cells, B-cell-depleted T cells, or PBMCs.

The immunoSEQ Assay, a bias-controlled multiplex PCR, was used to amplify TCRbeta CDR3 regions from genomic DNA. In the source study's methods: The number of nucleated cells in each sample was estimated by amplification of reference gene primers within the assay. To quantify the absolute abundance of each unique TCRbeta CDR3 rearrangement, sequence reads were collapsed and filtered. Productive Simpson clonality was computed per sample as the square root of Simpson's diversity index over productive rearrangements. The source is immuneACCESS, and TCRdb retained only in-frame sequences with V and J called. Part of the clones is not carried over; for the studies checked, unresolved V genes explain less than half of this, and the remainder is unexplained. The DNA was the basis for D and trimming; V, J and clone size are from that table. For this sample the table gives around 93,000 clones, of which around 81% were detected only once. Around 4% of the sample is in the top ten clones.

The CDR3 has 15 amino acids, counting the end cysteine and phenylalanine. The read is trimmed to its CDR3 DNA, 45 bases read in frame from base 1. CDR1 and CDR2 are drawn from the germline V gene (reference sequence): SGHKS, YYEKEE. Trimming at the junction amounts to 0 bases on V and 4 bases on J, and the germline ends lie 11 bases apart. What the study reported, not specific to this receptor: The amount of clinical and demographic metadata varied by source and participant and was provided uncurated.

The receptor was derived from a man aged 55 to 70 with acute or convalescent COVID-19. Material for sequencing was peripheral blood. The rearrangement combines TRBV5-5 with TRBJ1-3; the D gene is perhaps TRBD1, from 5 matching bases. CDR3 sequence: CASSLAPGKGNTIYF. The nucleotide sequence is given as TGTGCCAGCAGCTTGGCGCCAGGGAAGGGAAACACCATATATTTT.